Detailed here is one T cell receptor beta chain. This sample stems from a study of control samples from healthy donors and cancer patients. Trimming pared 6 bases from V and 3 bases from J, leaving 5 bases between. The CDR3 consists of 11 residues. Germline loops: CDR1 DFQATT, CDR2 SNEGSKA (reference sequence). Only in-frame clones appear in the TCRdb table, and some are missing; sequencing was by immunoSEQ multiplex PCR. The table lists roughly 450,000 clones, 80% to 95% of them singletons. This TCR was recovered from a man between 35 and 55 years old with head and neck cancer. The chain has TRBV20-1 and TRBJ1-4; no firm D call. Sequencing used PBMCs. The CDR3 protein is CSAQPNEKLFF. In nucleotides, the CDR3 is TGCAGTGCCCAGCCTAATGAAAAACTGTTTTTT.